These 29 T cell receptor beta chains were all obtained from the same sample, sequenced in a study of blood T cell repertoires in COVID-19. TCRdb's table, derived via immunoSEQ multiplex PCR, lists solely in-frame clones and lacks some. The sample contains about 160,000 clones, just under 90% of which appear only once. The specimen was peripheral blood. The receptors stem from a woman between 65 and 79 years old with COVID-19, enrolled during active disease.

This clone was seen once. This chain links TRBV7-2 with TRBJ2-3, with 8 bases fitting TRBD2. Germline CDR1 reads SGHTA; CDR2 reads FQGNSA. The CDR3 is made up of 15 amino acids. V was pared by 4 bases and J by 2 bases, with 5 bases of the junction left unmatched. The CDR3 reads CASSYKRGNTDTQYF. As DNA, the CDR3 is TGTGCCAGCAGCTACAAGCGGGGGAACACAGATACGCAGTATTTT.

The V call is TRBV6-1, the J call TRBJ2-5, with no clear D. Germline V gives CDR1 MNHNS, CDR2 SASEGT. CDR3 length: 14 residues. Trimming removed 2 bases from V and 5 bases from J, with 12 bases in between. CDR3 nucleotide sequence: TGTGCCAGCAGTGAATTAGTTATCGGGGAGACCCAGTACTTC. As protein: CASSELVIGETQYF.

The chain couples TRBV3-1 (or the pseudogene TRBV3-2) to TRBJ2-5; TRBD1 matches 11 bases. In germline, CDR1 is LGHDT, CDR2 YNNKEL (reference sequence). CDR3 size: 17 residues. V shed 2 bases and J 1 base; nucleotides not matched to a gene: 6. The CDR3 loop is CASSQRFGTGGQETQYF. For the CDR3, the DNA is TGTGCCAGCAGCCAACGGTTCGGGACAGGGGGCCAAGAGACCCAGTACTTC.

CDR3 in amino acids: CASGQGDGPQHF. The CDR3 nucleotides are TGTGCCAGCGGACAGGGCGACGGGCCCCAGCATTTT. The rearrangement links TRBV2 to TRBJ1-5, with 8 positions matching TRBD1. The CDR3 loop spans 12 amino acids. V was clipped by 8 bases and J by 9 bases; unmatched bases: 6. Germline CDR1 is SNHLY and CDR2 is FYNNEI.

The rearrangement links TRBV7-8 to TRBJ2-7; tentatively, D is TRBD2 (6 bases). V lost 6 bases to trimming and J lost 3 bases, with 15 bases between them. Germline V gene lookup returns CDR1 SGHVS and CDR2 FQNEAQ. The CDR3 has 14 residues. CDR3 nucleotides: TGTGCCAGCAGGAGGGAGGAGGCCCACTACGAGCAGTACTTC. Its translation: CASRREEAHYEQYF.

This chain links TRBV5-4 with TRBJ2-2, with a weak D call TRBD2 (6 bases). CDR3 size: 17 residues. Germline-derived CDR1 and CDR2 are SGHNT and YYREEE (reference sequence). Trimming took 3 bases from V and 6 from J, leaving 21 bases between them. The DNA of the CDR3 is TGTGCCAGCAGCTCTGCCACGGGGGTCTTTGTTCCCGGGGAGCTGTTTTTT. Protein: CASSSATGVFVPGELFF.

The chain is built from TRBV6-5 and TRBJ1-3; 8 nucleotides match TRBD1. Germline CDR1 is MNHEY and CDR2 is SVGAGI. This CDR3 has 13 residues. V shed 7 bases and J 4 bases; nucleotides not matched to a gene: 3. The CDR3, as DNA: TGTGCCAGCACTCGGACAGGGGGAAACACCATATATTTT. It yields the protein CASTRTGGNTIYF.

The chain joins TRBV28 to TRBJ2-6, with TRBD2 matching 7 bases. Per the germline V gene, CDR1 is MDHEN and CDR2 is SYDVKM. Trimming at V came to 5 bases and at J to 0 bases, leaving 1 base not matched to a gene. The CDR3 consists of 15 residues. The CDR3 loop reads CASSGLVSGANVLTF. The CDR3 DNA reads as TGTGCCAGCAGTGGACTAGTCTCTGGGGCCAACGTCCTGACTTTC.

CDR3 region: CSVETESTDTQYF. For the CDR3, the DNA is TGCAGCGTTGAGACAGAGAGCACAGATACGCAGTATTTT. The J gene is TRBJ2-3, the V gene TRBV29-1; D might be TRBD1 (5 bases). The CDR3 covers 13 residues. CDR1 SQVTM and CDR2 ANQGSEA come from the germline V gene. V lost 3 bases, J lost 0 bases, and 7 bases lay in between.

The chain joins TRBV14 to TRBJ2-5, with TRBD2 as a possible D gene (5 bases). V gave up 0 bases and J gave up 1 base, with 12 bases separating them. Germline CDR1 is SGHDN and CDR2 is FVKESK. The CDR3 is 16 residues long. The CDR3 spells CASSQDRGLLQETQYF. As DNA, the CDR3 is TGTGCCAGCAGCCAAGATAGAGGGCTACTCCAAGAGACCCAGTACTTC. Full variable domain (rest looked up from reference TRBV14 and TRBJ2-5): EAGVTQFPSHSVIEKGQTVTLRCDPISGHDNLYWYRRVMGKEIKFLLHFVKESKQDESGMPNNRFLAERTGGTYSTLKVQPAELEDSGVYFCASSQDRGLLQETQYFGPGTRLLVL.

The V and J genes are TRBV10-2 and TRBJ1-3; 8 bases agree with TRBD1. The CDR3 has 14 residues. Germline V lookup: CDR1 WSHSY, CDR2 SAAADI. Trimming at V came to 6 bases and at J to 5 bases, leaving 6 bases not matched to a gene. The CDR3 nucleotides read TGCGCCAGCAGGATGGACAGGGTTCGAAACACCATATATTTT. It yields the protein CASRMDRVRNTIYF.

CDR3 loop: CASSQEWGAGELFF. DNA of the CDR3: TGTGCCAGCAGCCAAGAGTGGGGGGCCGGGGAGCTGTTTTTT. V usage is TRBV3-1 (or the pseudogene TRBV3-2) and J usage is TRBJ2-2; weak D call: TRBD2 (6 bases). The CDR3 contains 14 residues. Per germline, CDR1 LGHDT and CDR2 YNNKEL (reference sequence). V was shortened by 0 bases and J by 6 bases, with 8 bases between the two germline ends.

This sequence joins TRBV27 and TRBJ1-1, with 7 nucleotides matching TRBD1. The CDR3 spans 13 residues. Looked up from germline, CDR1 is MNHEY and CDR2 is SMNVEV (reference sequence). Trimming removed 6 bases from V and 4 bases from J; junction bases left unmatched: 5. This CDR3 is CASRVTGATEAFF. CDR3 bases: TGTGCCAGCAGGGTTACAGGGGCCACTGAAGCTTTCTTT.

V is TRBV7-3 and J is TRBJ1-2, with TRBD1 as a possible D gene (5 bases). The CDR3 spans 14 residues. Per germline, CDR1 SGHTA and CDR2 FQGTGA. V lost 0 bases to trimming and J lost 4 bases, with 9 bases between them. The CDR3 nucleotides read TGTGCCAGCAGCTTAACCGGGGGAGGCTATGGCTACACCTTC. Protein product: CASSLTGGGYGYTF.

The rearrangement uses TRBV9 and TRBJ2-1; D is perhaps TRBD2 (6 bases). The CDR3 is 14 amino acids. Germline V gene data show CDR1 as SGDLS and CDR2 as YYNGEE. V was shortened by 5 bases and J by 6 bases, with 15 bases between the two germline ends. DNA for the CDR3: TGTGCCAGCAGTCCGGGACTGCACCTCAATGAGCAGTTCTTC. Its translation: CASSPGLHLNEQFF.

The rearrangement links TRBV28 to TRBJ1-2; TRBD1 agrees at 7 bases. CDR1 is MDHEN and CDR2 is SYDVKM in the germline V gene. The CDR3 contains 14 residues. With 0 bases clipped from V and 14 bases from J, the junction kept 12 bases outside the gene matches. CDR3 DNA: TGTGCCAGCAGTTTATGGAAACAGGGGTCACAAATAACCTTC. Its protein is CASSLWKQGSQITF.

The rearrangement links TRBV19 to TRBJ1-2, with 7 bases lining up with TRBD1. Germline CDR1 and CDR2: LNHDA and SQIVND (reference sequence). V shed 7 bases, J shed 5 bases, and the junction held 13 bases outside the gene matches. The CDR3 has 15 residues. The CDR3 bases are TGTGCCAGTAATCCCCGACAGGGCGTTAATTATGGCTACACCTTC. This sequence encodes CASNPRQGVNYGYTF. Variable domain in full (rest from reference TRBV19 and TRBJ1-2): DGGITQSPKYLFRKEGQNVTLSCEQNLNHDAMYWYRQDPGQGLRLIYYSQIVNDFQKGDIAEGYSVSREKKESFPLTVTSAQKNPTAFYLCASNPRQGVNYGYTFGSGTRLTVV.

V usage is TRBV4-1 and J usage is TRBJ1-5; D gene unclear. V lost 0 bases to trimming and J lost 0 bases, with 12 bases between them. CDR3 length equals 17 residues. Germline V lookup: CDR1 MGHRA, CDR2 YSYEKL. For the CDR3, the DNA is TGCGCCAGCAGCCAAGAGGTGCCAGACTATAGCAATCAGCCCCAGCATTTT. Translating gives CASSQEVPDYSNQPQHF.

V and J are TRBV3-1 (or the pseudogene TRBV3-2) and TRBJ1-3, with D possibly being TRBD1 (5 bases). Per the germline V gene, CDR1 is LGHDT and CDR2 is YNNKEL (reference sequence). V was clipped by 3 bases and J by 3 bases, with 9 bases between them. The length of the CDR3 is 14 residues. The CDR3 bases are TGTGCCAGCAGCCATTTGGGGGGTGGAAACACCATATATTTT. Translation gives CASSHLGGGNTIYF.

J is TRBJ2-7 and V is TRBV28, with 8 bases fitting TRBD1. CDR1 and CDR2 (germline): MDHEN, SYDVKM. This CDR3 is built from 15 residues. After removal of 1 base from V and 6 bases from J, the junction contained 8 bases not matched to a gene. CDR3 DNA: TGTGCCAGCAGTTTATCCACAGGGGGATCTTTCGAGCAGTACTTC. This gives the protein CASSLSTGGSFEQYF. Filled out from reference TRBV28 and TRBJ2-7, the complete variable domain reads DVKVTQSSRYLVKRTGEKVFLECVQDMDHENMFWYRQDPGLGLRLIYFSYDVKMKEKGDIPEGYSVSREKKERFSLILESASTNQTSMYLCASSLSTGGSFEQYFGPGTRLTVT.

The V call is TRBV27, the J call TRBJ1-2; the D gene is possibly TRBD1 (5 bases). Germline assignment: CDR1 MNHEY and CDR2 SMNVEV (reference sequence). V lost 5 bases and J lost 4, with 11 bases in between. This CDR3 spans 13 amino acids. The CDR3 here is CASSKAQGYGYTF. CDR3 sequence (DNA): TGTGCCAGCAGTAAGGCCCAGGGCTATGGCTACACCTTC.

In its sample, this clone was seen once. This rearrangement joins TRBV14 to TRBJ2-7, with 11 bases that match TRBD1. Trimming removed 4 bases from V and 2 bases from J; junction bases left unmatched: 1. Germline values: CDR1 SGHDN, CDR2 FVKESK. The CDR3 length is 14 residues. For the CDR3, the DNA is TGTGCCAGCAGCCCGGGACAGGGGGCCTACGAGCAGTACTTC. Its protein is CASSPGQGAYEQYF.

This sequence joins TRBV6-5 and TRBJ2-1; weak D call: TRBD1 (6 bases). Germline CDR1 reads MNHEY; CDR2 reads SVGAGI. The CDR3 is 16 residues long. Trimming cost V 1 base and J 0 bases, with 10 bases left between them. CDR3 protein: CASSYWGQSSYNEQFF. CDR3 DNA sequence: TGTGCCAGCAGTTACTGGGGGCAGAGCTCCTACAATGAGCAGTTCTTC.

The rearrangement links TRBV28 to TRBJ2-3; TRBD1 agrees at 10 bases. CDR1 is MDHEN, CDR2 SYDVKM, per germline. J was trimmed by 8 bases and V by 2 bases; bases with no gene match: 4. The CDR3 is 14 residues long. The CDR3 bases are TGTGCCAGCAGTTTAGGGACAGGGGTGGGTACGCAGTATTTT. This encodes CASSLGTGVGTQYF.

The chain carries TRBV10-1 and TRBJ1-6, with TRBD1 identical over 9 bases. This CDR3 region has 14 residues. The germline gives CDR1 WNHNN, CDR2 SYGVQD (reference sequence). V gave up 4 bases and J gave up 8 bases; unmatched junction bases: 3. This CDR3 is CASSAGTGYSPLHF. CDR3 coding DNA: TGCGCCAGCAGTGCCGGGACAGGGTATTCACCCCTCCACTTT.

This clone was seen a few times. The chain links TRBV6-6 to TRBJ1-2; D is uncertain. There are 13 residues in the CDR3. Germline assignment: CDR1 MNHNY and CDR2 SVGAGI (reference sequence). V lost 2 bases to trimming and J lost 1 base, with 5 bases between them. CDR3 sequence: CASSYEDNYGYTF. The CDR3 nucleotides read TGTGCCAGCAGTTACGAGGATAACTATGGCTACACCTTC.

The CDR3 reads CASSQGPIAGDNYEQYF. DNA of the CDR3: TGCGCCAGCAGCCAAGGCCCTATAGCGGGGGACAACTACGAGCAGTACTTC. The chain uses TRBV4-1 and TRBJ2-7; the match to TRBD2 covers 9 bases. J gave up 3 bases and V 1 base, and 10 bases lay outside the gene matches. From germline, CDR1 is MGHRA and CDR2 YSYEKL. The CDR3 has 17 amino acids.

This chain uses TRBV7-9 with TRBJ1-5, with 9 positions matching TRBD1. Germline V gives CDR1 SEHNR, CDR2 FQNEAQ (reference sequence). The ends lost 5 bases at V and 5 bases at J; junction bases unmatched: 7. The CDR3 is made up of 15 amino acids. The CDR3 region has the DNA TGTGCCAGCAGCCCCCTCGGACAGGGGCATCAGCCCCAGCATTTT. Translating gives CASSPLGQGHQPQHF.

This chain connects TRBV2 to TRBJ1-5; unclear D gene. Per germline, CDR1 SNHLY and CDR2 FYNNEI. The CDR3 spans 15 residues. V lost 4 bases, J lost 2 bases, and 12 bases lay in between. The DNA for the CDR3 is TGTGCCAGCAGTGGAGGTCTGGGAGGCAATCAGCCCCAGCATTTT. Translating gives CASSGGLGGNQPQHF.